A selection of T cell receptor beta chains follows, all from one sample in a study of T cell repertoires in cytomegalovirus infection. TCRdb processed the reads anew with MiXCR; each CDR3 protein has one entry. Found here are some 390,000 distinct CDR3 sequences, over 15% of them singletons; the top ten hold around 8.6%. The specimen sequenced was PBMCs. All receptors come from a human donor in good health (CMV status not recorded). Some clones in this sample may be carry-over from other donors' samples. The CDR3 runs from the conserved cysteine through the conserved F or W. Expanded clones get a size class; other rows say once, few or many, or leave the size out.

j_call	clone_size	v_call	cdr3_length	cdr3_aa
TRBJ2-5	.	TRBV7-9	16	CASTLAGQPALGTQYF
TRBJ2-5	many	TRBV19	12	CATGQGGETQYF
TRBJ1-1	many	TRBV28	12	CASSRPHTEAFF
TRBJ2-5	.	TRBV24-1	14	CATSDGDRQETQYF
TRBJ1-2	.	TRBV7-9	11	CANSKADGYTF
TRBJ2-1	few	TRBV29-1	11	CSVDSYNEQFF
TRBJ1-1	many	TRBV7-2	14	CASSSVGGETEAFF
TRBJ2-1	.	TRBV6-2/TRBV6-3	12	CASRTGRDEQFF
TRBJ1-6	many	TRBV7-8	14	CASSSRQGGSPLHF
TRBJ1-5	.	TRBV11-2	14	CASSSGTEGRPQHF
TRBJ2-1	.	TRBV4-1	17	CASSQDLGLASGDEQFF
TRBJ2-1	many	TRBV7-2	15	CASSPPSGRYNEQFF
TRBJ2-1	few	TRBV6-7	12	CATVRNYNEQFF
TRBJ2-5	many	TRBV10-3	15	CAISEEAAPVGTQYF
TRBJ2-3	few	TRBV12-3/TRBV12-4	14	CASSFGGATDTQYF
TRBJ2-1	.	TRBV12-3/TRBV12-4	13	CASAPLSNNEQFF
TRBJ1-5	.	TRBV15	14	CATSGGQGGQPQHF
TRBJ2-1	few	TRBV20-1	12	CSASLGRGEQFF
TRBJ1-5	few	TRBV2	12	CASSDLWEPQHF
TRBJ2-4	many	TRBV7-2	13	CASSLGTRNIQYF
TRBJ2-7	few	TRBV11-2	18	CASSSLRAAGTSYYEQYF
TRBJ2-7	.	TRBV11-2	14	CASSLDFNSYEQYF
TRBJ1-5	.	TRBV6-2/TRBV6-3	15	CASIGAYPSNQPQHF
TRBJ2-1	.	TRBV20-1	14	CSARGPGGKAEQFF
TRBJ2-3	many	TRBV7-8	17	CASSVVAGLARADTQYF
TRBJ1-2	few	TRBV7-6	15	CASSLEADQNYGYTF
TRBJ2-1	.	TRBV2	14	CASTIIRGDAEQFF
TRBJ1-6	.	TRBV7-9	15	CASSPGTAENSPLHF
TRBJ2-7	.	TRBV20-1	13	CSAGRDRAHEQYF
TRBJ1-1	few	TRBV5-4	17	CASSPSGGGSVNTEAFF
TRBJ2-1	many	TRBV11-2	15	CASSHLAGGKDEQFF
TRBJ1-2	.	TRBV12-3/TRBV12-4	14	CASSLAQGQYGYTF
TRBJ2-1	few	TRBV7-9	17	CASSFLRLAGEVDEQFF
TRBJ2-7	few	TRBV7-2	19	CASSLVGTGGGGGSYEQYF
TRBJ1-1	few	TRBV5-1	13	CASSLMMRAEAFF
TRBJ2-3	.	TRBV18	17	CASSPPVGLAGTDTQYF
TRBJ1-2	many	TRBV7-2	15	CASSLARNRGGGYTF
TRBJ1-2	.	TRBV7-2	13	CASTLTGVGGYTF
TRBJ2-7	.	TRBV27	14	CASSSWDTPKWQYF
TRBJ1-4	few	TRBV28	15	CASSPVSDNNEKLFF
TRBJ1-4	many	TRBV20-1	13	CSAKDRADEKLFF
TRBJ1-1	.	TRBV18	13	CASSPRGYTEAFF
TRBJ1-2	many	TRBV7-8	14	CASSLRTGYDGYTF
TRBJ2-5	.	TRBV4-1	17	CASSQGVRGQGEETQYF
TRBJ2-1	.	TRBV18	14	CASSPRREGGKQFF
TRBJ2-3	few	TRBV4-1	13	CASSQDGFSYPYF
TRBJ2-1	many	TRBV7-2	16	CASSFGLAGLYNEQFF
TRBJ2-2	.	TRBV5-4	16	CASSLDGGRSPGELFF
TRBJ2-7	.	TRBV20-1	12	CSPTAGAYEQYF